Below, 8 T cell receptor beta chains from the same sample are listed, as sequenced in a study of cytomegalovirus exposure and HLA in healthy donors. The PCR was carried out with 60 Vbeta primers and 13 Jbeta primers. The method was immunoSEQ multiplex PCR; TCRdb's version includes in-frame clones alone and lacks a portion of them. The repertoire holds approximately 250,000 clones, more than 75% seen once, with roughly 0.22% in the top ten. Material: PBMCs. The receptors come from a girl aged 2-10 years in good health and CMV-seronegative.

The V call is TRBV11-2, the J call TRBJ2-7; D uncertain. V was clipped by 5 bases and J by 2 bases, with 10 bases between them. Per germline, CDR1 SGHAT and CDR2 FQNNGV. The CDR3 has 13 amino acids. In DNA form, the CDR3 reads TGTGCCAGCAGCCCGCCAGGAACCTACGAGCAGTACTTC. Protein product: CASSPPGTYEQYF.

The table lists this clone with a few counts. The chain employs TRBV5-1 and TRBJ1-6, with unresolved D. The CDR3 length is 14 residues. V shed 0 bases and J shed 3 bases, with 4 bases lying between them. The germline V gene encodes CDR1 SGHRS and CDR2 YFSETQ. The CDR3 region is CASSLGHYNSPLHF. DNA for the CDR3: TGCGCCAGCAGCTTGGGACACTATAATTCACCCCTCCACTTT.

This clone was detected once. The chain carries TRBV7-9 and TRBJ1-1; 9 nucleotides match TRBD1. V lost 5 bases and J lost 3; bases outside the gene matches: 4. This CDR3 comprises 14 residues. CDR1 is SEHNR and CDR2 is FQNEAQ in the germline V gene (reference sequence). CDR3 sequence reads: CASSRTGEDTEAFF. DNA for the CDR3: TGTGCCAGCAGCCGGACAGGGGAGGACACTGAAGCTTTCTTT.

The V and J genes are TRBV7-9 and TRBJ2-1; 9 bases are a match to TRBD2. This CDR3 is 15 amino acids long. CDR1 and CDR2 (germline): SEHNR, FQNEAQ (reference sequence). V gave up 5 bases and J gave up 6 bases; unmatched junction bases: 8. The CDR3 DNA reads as TGTGCCAGCAGCATAAGCGGGGGGCCGGTCAATGAGCAGTTCTTC. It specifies CASSISGGPVNEQFF. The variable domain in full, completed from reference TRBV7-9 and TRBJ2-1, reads DTGVSQNPRHKITKRGQNVTFRCDPISEHNRLYWYRQTLGQGPEFLTYFQNEAQLEKSRLLSDRFSAERPKGSFSTLEIQRTEQGDSAMYLCASSISGGPVNEQFFGPGTRLTVL.

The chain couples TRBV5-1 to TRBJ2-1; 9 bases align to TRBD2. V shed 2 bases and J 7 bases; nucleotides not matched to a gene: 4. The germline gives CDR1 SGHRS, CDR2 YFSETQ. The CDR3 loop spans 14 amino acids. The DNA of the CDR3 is TGCGCCAGCAGCTTTCTGCTAGCGGGGAATGAGCAGTTCTTC. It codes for CASSFLLAGNEQFF.

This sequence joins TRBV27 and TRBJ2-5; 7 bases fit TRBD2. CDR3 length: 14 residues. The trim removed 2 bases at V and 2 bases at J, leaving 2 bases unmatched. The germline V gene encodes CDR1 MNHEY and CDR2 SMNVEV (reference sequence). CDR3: CASSLGEGQETQYF. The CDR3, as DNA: TGTGCCAGCAGTTTAGGGGAGGGGCAAGAGACCCAGTACTTC.

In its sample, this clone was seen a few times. CDR3 bases: TGCGCCAGCAGTGAGATAGGGACTCGAATGGACACCGGGGAGCTGTTTTTT. Translation gives CASSEIGTRMDTGELFF. This chain connects TRBV10-1 to TRBJ2-2; possibly TRBD2 for D (6 bases). V was pared by 2 bases and J by 3 bases, with 16 bases between. This CDR3 comprises 17 residues. Germline assignment: CDR1 WNHNN and CDR2 SYGVQD (reference sequence).

As DNA, the CDR3 is TGTGCCAGCAGCCGATCAAGGACAGTGATCTGGGGAAACATTCAGTACTTC. It specifies CASSRSRTVIWGNIQYF. The chain uses TRBV21-1 and TRBJ2-4; TRBD1 is the table's D call, not checked against the DNA. TRBV21-1 has pseudogene status. The CDR3 totals 17 residues.